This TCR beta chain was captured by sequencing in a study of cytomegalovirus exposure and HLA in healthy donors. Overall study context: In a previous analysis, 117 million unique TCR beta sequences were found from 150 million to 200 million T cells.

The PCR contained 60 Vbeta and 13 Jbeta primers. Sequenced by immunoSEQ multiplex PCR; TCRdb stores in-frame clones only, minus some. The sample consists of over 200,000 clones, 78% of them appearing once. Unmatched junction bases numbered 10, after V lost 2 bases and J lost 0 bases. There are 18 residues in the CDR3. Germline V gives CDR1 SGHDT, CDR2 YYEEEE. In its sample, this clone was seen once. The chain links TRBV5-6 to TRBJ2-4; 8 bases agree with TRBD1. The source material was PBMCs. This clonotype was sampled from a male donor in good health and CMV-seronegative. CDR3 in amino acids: CASSLASGTGVAKNIQYF. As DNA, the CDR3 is TGTGCCAGCAGCTTAGCGTCCGGGACAGGAGTAGCCAAAAACATTCAGTACTTC. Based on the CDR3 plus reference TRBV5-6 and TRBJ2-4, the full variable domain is DAGVTQSPTHLIKTRGQQVTLRCSPKSGHDTVSWYQQALGQGPQFIFQYYEEEERQRGNFPDRFSGHQFPNYSSELNVNALLLGDSALYLCASSLASGTGVAKNIQYFGAGTRLSVL.